This TCR beta chain was retrieved from a study of T-cell memory formation after mild COVID-19. Looking at the study overall: TCR clusters showed largely donor specificity. Study observations and caveats: Contracting CD4+ clones sat mainly in CM and EM; CD8+ in EMRA.

This clonotype was seen a handful of times. Its antigen is currently unknown. TCR alpha and TCR beta cDNA libraries with sample barcodes and UMIs came from 5'RACE using constant-segment primers. TCRdb passed the 5' RACE reads through MiXCR, listing each CDR3 protein once. The sample includes 190,000 or so distinct CDR3 sequences, around a fifth seen only once; the top ten take under 25%. The CDR3 runs to 17 residues. Germline values: CDR1 SEHNR, CDR2 FQNEAQ (reference sequence). V lost 5 bases, J lost 1 base, and 18 bases lay in between. This TCR was sampled from an adult woman who had mild COVID-19 (a few samples of this study predate the infection). Cell type and time point are not known. This rearrangement joins TRBV7-9 to TRBJ2-1; D unclear. The sample consisted of PBMCs or a T cell subset sorted from them (not recorded which). This CDR3 reads CASSPPGQVWSYNEQFF. The CDR3 DNA follows: TGTGCCAGCAGCCCCCCCGGTCAGGTTTGGTCCTACAATGAGCAGTTCTTC.